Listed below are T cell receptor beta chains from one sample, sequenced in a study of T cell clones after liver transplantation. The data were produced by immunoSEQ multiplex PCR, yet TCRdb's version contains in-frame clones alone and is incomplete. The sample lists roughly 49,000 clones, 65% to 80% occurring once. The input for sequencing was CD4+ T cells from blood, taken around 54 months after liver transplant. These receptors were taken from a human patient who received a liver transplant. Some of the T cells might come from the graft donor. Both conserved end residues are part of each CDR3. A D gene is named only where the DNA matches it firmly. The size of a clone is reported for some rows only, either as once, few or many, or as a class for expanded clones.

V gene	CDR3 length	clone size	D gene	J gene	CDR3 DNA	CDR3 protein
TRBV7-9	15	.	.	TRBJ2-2	TGTGCCAGCAGCTTATGGGGGCGCAACACCGGGGAGCTGTTTTTT	CASSLWGRNTGELFF
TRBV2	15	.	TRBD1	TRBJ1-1	TGTGCCAGCAGAGCAACCGGGACAGGGAGAGATGAAGCTTTCTTT	CASRATGTGRDEAFF
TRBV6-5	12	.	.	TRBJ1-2	TGTGCCAGCAGTTATGGGGGAAATGGCTACACCTTC	CASSYGGNGYTF
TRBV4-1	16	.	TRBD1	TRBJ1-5	TGCGCCAGCAGCCAGGAGACAGGGGGCTTTCGTCAGCCCCAGCATTTT	CASSQETGGFRQPQHF
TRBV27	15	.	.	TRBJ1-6	TGTGCCAGCAGAAAGGTCGGGGGCGCCGGATCACCCCTCCACTTT	CASRKVGGAGSPLHF
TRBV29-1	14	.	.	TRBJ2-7	TGCAGCGTTGAATACACGGCAGGCAGCTACGAGCAGTACTTC	CSVEYTAGSYEQYF
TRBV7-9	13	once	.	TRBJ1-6	TGTGCCAGCAGCTTAGCAGGGGATTCACCCCTCCACTTT	CASSLAGDSPLHF
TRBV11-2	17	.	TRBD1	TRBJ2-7	TGTGCCAGCAGCTTTGGGGACAGGGTCACCTACTCCTACGAGCAGTACTTC	CASSFGDRVTYSYEQYF
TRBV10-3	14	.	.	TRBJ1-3	TGTGCCATCAGGACAGATTACTCTGGAAACACCATATATTTT	CAIRTDYSGNTIYF
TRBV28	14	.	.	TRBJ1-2	TGTGCCAGCAAGGCAAATTCATTTAACTATGGCTACACCTTC	CASKANSFNYGYTF
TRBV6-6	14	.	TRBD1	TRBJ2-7	TGTGCCAGCAGCACGGGACAGGGAAGGAACGAGCAGTACTTC	CASSTGQGRNEQYF
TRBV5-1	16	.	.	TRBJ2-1	TGCGCCAGCAGCTTGTCCCCAGGGGCTAGCGTCAATGAGCAGTTCTTC	CASSLSPGASVNEQFF
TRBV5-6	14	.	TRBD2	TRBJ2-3	TGTGCCAGCAGCCTGGGACTAGCGGGGGGCCCCGTACATTTT	CASSLGLAGGPVHF
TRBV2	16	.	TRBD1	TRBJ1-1	TGTGCCAGCAGCCCCGGGACAGGGAATAGCAACACTGAAGCTTTCTTT	CASSPGTGNSNTEAFF
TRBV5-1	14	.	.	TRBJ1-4	TGCGCCAGCAGCTTGGCGGCAGGGAATGAAAAACTGTTTTTT	CASSLAAGNEKLFF
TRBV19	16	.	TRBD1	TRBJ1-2	TGTGCCAGTAGTACTAGCTCGACAGGGGCAAACTATGGCTACACCTTC	CASSTSSTGANYGYTF
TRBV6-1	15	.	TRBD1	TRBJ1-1	TGTGCCAGCAGTACAGGGGCTGGGATGAACACTGAAGCTTTCTTT	CASSTGAGMNTEAFF
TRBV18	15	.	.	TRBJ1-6	TGTGCCAGCTCACCACCTCTGGGGGATAATTCACCCCTCCACTTT	CASSPPLGDNSPLHF
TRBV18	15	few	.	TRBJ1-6	TGTGCCAGCTCACCACCGAATAATCTTAATTCACCCCTCCACTTT	CASSPPNNLNSPLHF
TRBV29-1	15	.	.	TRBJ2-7	TGCAGCGTTGGAAGTCCGGCAGATCCTCAGGGACGTGTGTACTTC	CSVGSPADPQGRVYF